This T cell receptor beta chain was identified in a study of spatial heterogeneity in lung cancer. At the level of the study: Each time, sequencing found more beta-chain sequences than alpha-chain sequences. Combinations of a unique TCR and a UMI were tallied in raw reads, and on average each appeared more than ten times. Whole-study findings and limits: Ubiquitous expanded tumor TCRs appeared in blood more at resection than follow-up.

This clonotype was seen ten or more times. Its antigen is as yet unknown. Time point noted: sample taken at primary tumor resection. Extraction of whole RNA from tumor, nontumor lung or frozen PBMC preceded unsorted sequencing. Germline assignment: CDR1 MGHRA and CDR2 YSYEKL. V lost 3 bases and J lost 2, with 11 bases in between. This CDR3 region has 14 residues. TCR cDNA molecules each carried a unique molecular identifier. TCRdb ran MiXCR on the 5' RACE reads and lists one entry per CDR3 protein. The sample carries more than 45,000 distinct CDR3 sequences, less than 5.5% recorded once. Material: PBMCs, obtained at surgery. The chain couples TRBV4-1 to TRBJ2-7; D may match TRBD1 or TRBD2 (5 bases each). The receptor's source is a male donor with early-stage non-small cell lung cancer. This chain's CDR3 is CASSHRDGPYEQYF. The CDR3 DNA sequence: TGCGCCAGCAGCCATCGGGACGGACCCTACGAGCAGTACTTC.